The rows below give T cell receptor beta chains drawn from one sample of a study of PD-1 blockade in classical Hodgkin lymphoma. Clones were read by immunoSEQ multiplex PCR, and TCRdb kept only the in-frame ones, dropping some. The data contain about 30,000 clones, about 87% of them singletons. Material: CD4+ T cells from blood. All receptors come from a human donor with classical Hodgkin lymphoma. Each CDR3 is given with its conserved first and last residue.

CASSSPRTLEAFF,TRBV28,TRBJ1-1,13
CASNAGGTSGANVLTF,TRBV2,TRBJ2-6,16
CASSQGQGLEQPQHF,TRBV5-6,TRBJ1-5,15
CAISVGHPNDGYTF,TRBV10-3,TRBJ1-2,14
CATSRTDRGIDYEQYF,TRBV15,TRBJ2-7,16
CASSIGGTYEKLFF,TRBV2,TRBJ1-4,14
CASSRGTPNTEAFF,TRBV5-1,TRBJ1-1,14
CARDRGPSGNTIYF,TRBV21-1,TRBJ1-3,14
CASSARTVAVVEVYTF,TRBV6-1,TRBJ1-2,16
CASSPQGRETQYF,TRBV7-7,TRBJ2-5,13
CASNEWTNTGELFF,TRBV6-1,TRBJ2-2,14
CASSEGPATNEKLFF,TRBV19,TRBJ1-4,15
CASSLNGYTDTQYF,TRBV25-1,TRBJ2-3,14
CASSSRGPETQYF,TRBV7-9,TRBJ2-5,13
CASSAGMNTEAFF,TRBV11-2,TRBJ1-1,13
CASSPSPNFLDDGYTF,TRBV4-1,TRBJ1-2,16
CASGSRDGSNQPQHF,TRBV27,TRBJ1-5,15
CASSLNPGLSSGNTIYF,TRBV5-4,TRBJ1-3,17
CASSEWTGSEQFF,TRBV6-4,TRBJ2-1,13
CASSLEGQRNTEAFF,TRBV5-4,TRBJ1-1,15
CASSPQTTRYNEKLFF,TRBV18,TRBJ1-4,16
CASSLAGPGANVLTF,TRBV5-1,TRBJ2-6,15
CASSVEERPPRETQYF,TRBV9,TRBJ2-5,16
CASSASGTGNTEAFF,TRBV6-1,TRBJ1-1,15
CASSQDLPHSGNTIYF,TRBV14,TRBJ1-3,16
CASSLGPGGPLGAFF,TRBV7-8,TRBJ1-1,15
CATSSPGTKSTGSYEQYF,TRBV15,TRBJ2-7,18
CASHGGGYGYTF,TRBV5-1,TRBJ1-2,12
CASSSGGLNYGYTF,TRBV5-1,TRBJ1-2,14
CASSLGGDRTNTGELFF,TRBV11-3,TRBJ2-2,17
CASSQLAGVQETQYF,TRBV9,TRBJ2-5,15
CASSPPGQGPTTNEKLFF,TRBV18,TRBJ1-4,18
CASSRQGYTGELFF,TRBV18,TRBJ2-2,14
CAISESLNYGYTF,TRBV10-3,TRBJ1-2,13
CASSQEGPFYTGELFF,TRBV4-2,TRBJ2-2,16